The clone carrying this TCR beta chain came up many times. Its cognate antigen is unknown. TCRdb called the 5' RACE reads again in MiXCR, with one record for every CDR3 protein. The data hold around 26,000 distinct CDR3 sequences, with around 3.4% observed a single time. V gave up 4 bases and J gave up 7 bases, with 15 bases separating them. Germline CDR1 SGHRS, CDR2 YFSETQ. CDR3 length equals 13 residues. This sample was included in a study of neurological immune-mediated disorders. Findings of the study overall: Private repertoires in all groups were suggested by the absence of shared CDR3 amino acid sequences among expanded clones across subjects.

This receptor was taken from a woman in her 30s with multiple sclerosis. The chain carries TRBV5-1 and TRBJ2-7; possibly TRBD2 for D (5 bases). Sequences were obtained from PBMCs. CDR3 sequence: CASSITPGSEQYF. The CDR3 bases are TGCGCCAGCAGCATCACTCCGGGAAGTGAGCAGTACTTC.